A single sample is the source of the 27 T cell receptor beta chains below, sequenced in a study of blood T cell repertoires in COVID-19. Generated by immunoSEQ multiplex PCR, the TCRdb table keeps only in-frame clones and is missing some. This sample has over 80,000 clones, with around nine tenths found just once. Sample: peripheral blood. The receptors come from a woman older than 75 with acute or convalescent COVID-19.

This chain connects TRBV6-5 to TRBJ1-1; D remains unclear. Trimming stripped 7 bases from V and 7 bases from J, with 13 bases between. The germline V gene has CDR1 MNHEY and CDR2 SVGAGI. The CDR3 is 12 amino acids. CDR3 in amino acids: CASTTGGFEAFF. CDR3 nucleotides: TGTGCCAGCACCACGGGTGGATTTGAAGCTTTCTTT.

The rearrangement joins TRBV5-8 to TRBJ2-3, with 9 bases identical to TRBD2. The CDR3 contains 14 residues. Germline lookup yields CDR1 SGHTS and CDR2 YDEGEE. J was trimmed by 3 bases and V by 10 bases; bases with no gene match: 9. This CDR3 is CAGGIAGVTDTQYF. The CDR3 bases are TGTGCCGGGGGAATAGCGGGGGTTACAGATACGCAGTATTTT.

V gene TRBV11-2 combines with J gene TRBJ2-1; 7 nucleotides match TRBD1. This CDR3 comprises 15 residues. Trimming at V came to 4 bases and at J to 7 bases, leaving 10 bases not matched to a gene. The germline V gene encodes CDR1 SGHAT and CDR2 FQNNGV. The CDR3: CASSSPRQGANEQFF. The CDR3 DNA sequence: TGTGCCAGCAGCTCACCTAGACAGGGTGCGAATGAGCAGTTCTTC.

The V and J genes are TRBV15 and TRBJ1-5; no firm D call. Germline V gene data show CDR1 as LNHNV and CDR2 as YYDKDF (reference sequence). The CDR3 covers 14 residues. The V end was cut by 0 bases, the J end by 9 bases, with 12 bases between. The CDR3 reads CATSRDRTVGPQHF. The CDR3 DNA reads as TGTGCCACCAGCAGAGATCGAACAGTAGGGCCCCAGCATTTT.

The V and J genes are TRBV5-4 and TRBJ2-5, with 8 bases lining up with TRBD2. There are 15 residues in the CDR3. V was clipped by 0 bases and J by 4 bases; unmatched bases: 5. Germline loops: CDR1 SGHNT, CDR2 YYREEE (reference sequence). CDR3 loop: CASSLAGGPSETQYF. The CDR3 DNA reads TGTGCCAGCAGCTTGGCGGGAGGGCCGTCAGAGACCCAGTACTTC.

Comments on this clone: The same CDR3 also results from other DNA sequences found in this sample. The chain has TRBV20-1 and TRBJ1-2; 7 bases fit TRBD1. Germline loops: CDR1 DFQATT, CDR2 SNEGSKA (reference sequence). The CDR3 length is 11 residues. V lost 6 bases to trimming and J lost 4 bases; unmatched junction nucleotides: 2. The CDR3 loop is CSARDSYGYTF. The CDR3 DNA follows: TGCAGTGCCCGGGACAGCTATGGCTACACCTTC.

V gene TRBV4-2 combines with J gene TRBJ2-2; 15 nucleotides match TRBD2. The J segment lost 6 bases and the V segment lost 1 base, leaving 0 bases of the junction unmatched. The CDR3 spans 16 residues. Germline V gives CDR1 LGHNA, CDR2 YNFKEQ. CDR3 in amino acids: CASSQGTSGGAGELFF. In DNA, the CDR3 is TGTGCCAGCAGCCAAGGGACTAGCGGGGGGGCCGGGGAGCTGTTTTTT.

This clone occurred a few times. This rearrangement joins TRBV13 to TRBJ2-7, with 10 bases lining up with TRBD2. V lost 1 base to trimming and J lost 1 base; unmatched junction nucleotides: 10. This CDR3 region has 18 residues. Germline V gene data show CDR1 as PRHDT and CDR2 as FYEKMQ (reference sequence). The DNA for the CDR3 is TGTGCCAGCAGCTTAGTCGGTTTTTCTAGCGGGGGTTCCTACGAGCAGTACTTC. Residues: CASSLVGFSSGGSYEQYF.

The V call is TRBV7-9, the J call TRBJ1-1, with TRBD1 matching over 9 bases. With 1 base clipped from V and 4 bases from J, the junction kept 7 bases outside the gene matches. Looked up from germline, CDR1 is SEHNR and CDR2 is FQNEAQ (reference sequence). The CDR3 spans 16 residues. CDR3 in amino acids: CASSLVQGARGTEAFF. The CDR3 DNA is TGTGCCAGCAGCTTAGTACAGGGGGCGCGGGGCACTGAAGCTTTCTTT.

The V and J genes are TRBV29-1 and TRBJ1-5; D is possibly TRBD1 (6 bases). With 6 bases removed from V and 1 base from J, the gap between germline ends came to 16 bases. Germline V gene data show CDR1 as SQVTM and CDR2 as ANQGSEA. The CDR3 has 15 residues. CDR3 in DNA: TGCAGCGTCCTACAGGGTCAGGAAAGCAATCAGCCCCAGCATTTT. This gives the protein CSVLQGQESNQPQHF.

The DNA of the CDR3 is TGTGCCAGCTCACCACCGGCCTATGGCTACACCTTC. Its protein is CASSPPAYGYTF. The rearrangement links TRBV18 to TRBJ1-2, with unresolved D. The length of the CDR3 is 12 residues. V gave up 0 bases and J gave up 4 bases, with 3 bases separating them. From germline, CDR1 is KGHSH and CDR2 LQKENI.

This clone was detected only once. The V gene is TRBV2, the J gene TRBJ2-2; the match to TRBD2 covers 8 bases. V lost 8 bases, J lost 7 bases, and 9 bases stayed unmatched. Germline V gene sequence: CDR1 SNHLY, CDR2 FYNNEI. This CDR3 has 14 residues. CDR3 in amino acids: CASGGSGVIGELFF. The CDR3, as DNA: TGTGCCAGCGGGGGTAGCGGGGTGATCGGGGAGCTGTTTTTT.

J is TRBJ1-1 and V is TRBV6-2 or TRBV6-3; perhaps TRBD1 as D (6 bases). V shed 6 bases and J shed 5 bases, with 22 bases lying between them. The CDR3 has 16 residues. Per the germline V gene, CDR1 is MNHEY and CDR2 is SVGEGT. The DNA of the CDR3 is TGTGCCAGCAGCCGAAGACGGGGGGCAGGTGGTACTGAAGCTTTCTTT. Translating gives CASSRRRGAGGTEAFF.

The chain combines TRBV11-2 with TRBJ2-7; D gene uncertain. Germline CDR1 and CDR2: SGHAT and FQNNGV. V was shortened by 2 bases and J by 1 base, with 12 bases between the two germline ends. This CDR3 is 15 amino acids long. DNA of the CDR3: TGTGCCAGCAGCTTAACCCAGACACCTTCCTACGAGCAGTACTTC. As protein: CASSLTQTPSYEQYF.

This clone was counted a single time. The chain employs TRBV5-4 and TRBJ2-2; D not certain. Germline-derived CDR1 and CDR2 are SGHNT and YYREEE (reference sequence). The CDR3 contains 15 residues. Between the trimmed V and J ends, which lost 10 bases and 1 base, there was a span of 17 bases. CDR3 sequence: CAFLPGSGNTGELFF. The CDR3 nucleotides read TGTGCCTTTCTACCCGGGTCCGGGAACACCGGGGAGCTGTTTTTT.

This clone was observed once. The rearrangement uses TRBV10-3 and TRBJ2-7; a possible D gene is TRBD1 (6 bases). Trimming stripped 0 bases from V and 0 bases from J, with 15 bases between. Germline values: CDR1 ENHRY, CDR2 SYGVKD. The CDR3 has 17 residues. The CDR3 spells CAISESLGTRSSYEQYF. The CDR3 region has the DNA TGTGCCATCAGTGAGTCGTTGGGGACACGGAGCTCCTACGAGCAGTACTTC.

This clone was found once. The J gene is TRBJ2-7, the V gene TRBV19; D might be TRBD1 (6 bases). Trimming took off 3 bases at V and 7 bases at J, with 13 bases between the two ends. The CDR3 is 13 residues long. Germline CDR1 LNHDA, CDR2 SQIVND (reference sequence). Here the CDR3 reads CASSMQETGEQYF. CDR3 nucleotide sequence: TGTGCCAGTAGTATGCAGGAAACAGGGGAGCAGTACTTC.

CDR3 in amino acids: CASSPTGNTEAFF. The DNA for the CDR3 is TGCGCCAGCAGCCCTACAGGGAACACTGAAGCTTTCTTT. V usage is TRBV5-1 and J usage is TRBJ1-1, with D possibly matching TRBD1 (5 bases). The CDR3 contains 13 residues. Deletions cut 4 bases from V and 1 base from J, with 8 bases between. Germline lookup yields CDR1 SGHRS and CDR2 YFSETQ.

The V and J genes are TRBV30 and TRBJ1-6; D is possibly TRBD1 (5 bases). The CDR3 sequence is 13 residues long. The germline CDR1 and CDR2 sequences are GTSNPN and SVGIG (reference sequence). The ends were cut back, 4 bases at V and 10 bases at J, with 14 bases in the middle. CDR3 DNA: TGTGCCTGGACTTCCGGGGGGAGATCACCCCTCCACTTT. Residues: CAWTSGGRSPLHF.

V is TRBV4-3 and J is TRBJ1-3; 7 nucleotides line up with TRBD1. This CDR3 region has 15 residues. Germline loops: CDR1 LGHNA, CDR2 YSLEER. The V segment lost 4 bases and the J segment 0 bases; nucleotides outside the gene matches: 3. CDR3 in amino acids: CASSPGTDSGNTIYF. The CDR3 DNA reads TGCGCCAGCAGCCCCGGGACAGACTCTGGAAACACCATATATTTT.

The CDR3 spells CASSFRSGGYNEQFF. The CDR3, as DNA: TGTGCCAGCAGCTTTAGGAGCGGGGGGTACAATGAGCAGTTCTTC. The genes are TRBV5-4 and TRBJ2-1; 9 bases line up with TRBD2. V lost 2 bases and J lost 4; bases outside the gene matches: 4. The CDR3 is 15 amino acids. The germline V gene encodes CDR1 SGHNT and CDR2 YYREEE (reference sequence).

The chain has TRBV7-9 and TRBJ2-7, with TRBD1 matching over 7 bases. This CDR3 comprises 16 residues. V trimming: 4 bases; J trimming: 7 bases; junction bases outside the gene matches: 16. In germline, CDR1 is SEHNR, CDR2 FQNEAQ (reference sequence). The CDR3: CASSSPASDRAWEQYF. DNA for the CDR3: TGTGCCAGCAGCTCCCCTGCCTCCGACAGGGCGTGGGAGCAGTACTTC. Variable domain in full (rest from reference TRBV7-9 and TRBJ2-7): DTGVSQNPRHKITKRGQNVTFRCDPISEHNRLYWYRQTLGQGPEFLTYFQNEAQLEKSRLLSDRFSAERPKGSFSTLEIQRTEQGDSAMYLCASSSPASDRAWEQYFGPGTRLTVT.

The chain combines TRBV6-5 with TRBJ1-6; TRBD1 aligns across 11 bases. The CDR3 totals 13 residues. Germline-derived CDR1 and CDR2 are MNHEY and SVGAGI. V dropped 10 bases and J dropped 10; count of bases not matched to a gene: 6. CDR3 residues: CATTGTGGSPLHF. As DNA, the CDR3 is TGTGCCACCACCGGGACAGGGGGATCACCCCTCCACTTT.

The chain combines TRBV18 with TRBJ2-2; 10 bases fit TRBD1. V shed 1 base and J 4 bases; nucleotides not matched to a gene: 3. CDR1 and CDR2 from the germline V gene are KGHSH and LQKENI. CDR3 length: 16 amino acids. CDR3 DNA: TGTGCCAGCTCACCACGGGGACAGGGGTTCACCGGGGAGCTGTTTTTT. The encoded protein is CASSPRGQGFTGELFF.

This rearrangement joins TRBV15 to TRBJ1-3, with a tentative D call TRBD1 (6 bases). This CDR3 is 16 amino acids long. CDR1 and CDR2 from the germline V gene are LNHNV and YYDKDF (reference sequence). V was shortened by 1 base and J by 3 bases, with 13 bases between the two germline ends. For the CDR3, the DNA is TGTGCCACCAGCAGAGGTCCCGGGACATTTGGAAACACCATATATTTT. Residues: CATSRGPGTFGNTIYF.

The genes are TRBV5-1 and TRBJ1-1; D possibly corresponds to TRBD1 (5 bases). Germline CDR1 SGHRS, CDR2 YFSETQ. The CDR3 loop spans 14 amino acids. Trimming took 4 bases from V and 0 from J, leaving 10 bases between them. The CDR3 DNA reads as TGCGCCAGCAGCACGGACACCATGAACACTGAAGCTTTCTTT. Protein product: CASSTDTMNTEAFF. Combining the CDR3 with reference TRBV5-1 and TRBJ1-1 gives the whole variable domain KAGVTQTPRYLIKTRGQQVTLSCSPISGHRSVSWYQQTPGQGLQFLFEYFSETQRNKGNFPGRFSGRQFSNSRSEMNVSTLELGDSALYLCASSTDTMNTEAFFGQGTRLTVV.

The chain couples TRBV2 to TRBJ2-1; D not certain. Trimming pared 3 bases from V and 4 bases from J, leaving 13 bases between. The CDR3 has 15 residues. From germline, CDR1 is SNHLY and CDR2 FYNNEI. The chain's CDR3 is CASSDVYQAYNEQFF. DNA for the CDR3: TGTGCCAGCAGTGATGTATATCAGGCGTACAATGAGCAGTTCTTC.